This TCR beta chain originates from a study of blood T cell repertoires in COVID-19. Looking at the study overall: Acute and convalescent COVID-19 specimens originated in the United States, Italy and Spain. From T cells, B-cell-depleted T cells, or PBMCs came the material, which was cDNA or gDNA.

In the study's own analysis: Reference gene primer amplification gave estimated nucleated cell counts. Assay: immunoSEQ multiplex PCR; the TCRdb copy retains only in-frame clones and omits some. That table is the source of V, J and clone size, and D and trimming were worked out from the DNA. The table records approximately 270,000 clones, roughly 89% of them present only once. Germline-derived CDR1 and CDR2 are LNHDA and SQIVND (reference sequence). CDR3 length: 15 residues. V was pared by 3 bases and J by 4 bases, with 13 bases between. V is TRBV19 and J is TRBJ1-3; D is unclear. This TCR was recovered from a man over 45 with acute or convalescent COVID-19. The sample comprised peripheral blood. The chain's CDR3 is CASSIGGQLGNTIYF. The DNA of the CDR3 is TGTGCCAGTAGTATTGGTGGTCAACTAGGAAACACCATATATTTT.